The clone carrying this T cell receptor (beta chain) was seen only a few times. Its specificity is unknown. CDR1 DFQATT and CDR2 SNEGSKA come from the germline V gene (reference sequence). Trimming took 5 bases from V and 9 from J, leaving 17 bases between them. This CDR3 comprises 13 residues. The data belong to a study of glioma-infiltrating T cells. Findings and caveats of the study: A blood CDR3 motif signature was depleted in highly divergent patients.

Using RNA template, CDR3s of TCR alpha and beta were amplified with iRepertoire arm-PCR. For one-step reverse transcription and amplification, 100-400 ng of tissue mRNA or PBMC total RNA was used. From the multiplex PCR reads, TCRdb called clonotypes with MiXCR, one entry per CDR3 protein. The sample yields 300,000 to 450,000 distinct CDR3 sequences, 41% seen once. Specimen: glioma tissue, nonneoplastic brain tissue, or PBMCs (not recorded which). The chain uses TRBV20-1 and TRBJ1-5, with a tentative D call TRBD1 (5 bases). This receptor was taken from a human donor with low-grade glioma or glioblastoma, undergoing nonglioma brain surgery, or in good health (not recorded which). The CDR3 sequence: CSARRDSGPPQHF. For the CDR3, the DNA is TGCAGTGCTCGTAGGGACTCTGGGCCGCCCCAGCATTTT.